These 14 T cell receptor beta chains came from one sample sequenced in a study of T cell responses to AZD1222 COVID-19 vaccine. Repertoires were generated with immunoSEQ multiplex PCR, while TCRdb's copy carries only in-frame clones and drops some. The sample yields 90,000 to 140,000 clones, roughly 89% seen once. Sequencing used peripheral blood, obtained 28 days after the second AZD1222 dose. Source of these receptors: an adult who received the AZD1222 COVID-19 vaccine.

This chain links TRBV10-3 with TRBJ2-1; 7 bases match TRBD1. The V segment lost 5 bases and the J segment 9 bases; nucleotides outside the gene matches: 4. The germline gives CDR1 ENHRY, CDR2 SYGVKD. The length of the CDR3 is 12 residues. The CDR3 loop reads CAISNRDSEQFF. CDR3 sequence (DNA): TGTGCCATCAGTAACCGGGACAGTGAGCAGTTCTTC.

This clone appeared a single time. The rearrangement uses TRBV10-3 and TRBJ2-7; the D is unclear. Looked up from germline, CDR1 is ENHRY and CDR2 is SYGVKD. V dropped 0 bases and J dropped 2 bases, with 14 bases sitting between them. The CDR3 loop spans 16 amino acids. The chain's CDR3 is CAISESLGSRPYEQYF. In DNA, the CDR3 is TGTGCCATCAGTGAGTCTTTGGGCAGTCGACCCTACGAGCAGTACTTC.

The V call is TRBV21-1, the J call TRBJ2-7; TRBD2 was called by the table and not checked on the DNA. TRBV21-1 is noted as a pseudogene. This CDR3 comprises 18 residues. CDR3 sequence (DNA): TGTGCCAGCAGCAAGGGAGCAGGAAACGCCGTCAACTCCTACGAGCAGTACTTC. It codes for CASSKGAGNAVNSYEQYF.

The rearrangement links TRBV5-1 to TRBJ2-7; 12 nucleotides line up with TRBD2. Germline-derived CDR1 and CDR2 are SGHRS and YFSETQ. J gave up 1 base and V 0 bases, and 8 bases lay outside the gene matches. The CDR3 spans 18 residues. The CDR3: CASSLGLAGAPRSYEQYF. The CDR3 nucleotides read TGCGCCAGCAGCTTGGGACTAGCGGGAGCTCCTAGATCCTACGAGCAGTACTTC. The complete variable domain, with remaining parts taken from reference TRBV5-1 and TRBJ2-7, reads KAGVTQTPRYLIKTRGQQVTLSCSPISGHRSVSWYQQTPGQGLQFLFEYFSETQRNKGNFPGRFSGRQFSNSRSEMNVSTLELGDSALYLCASSLGLAGAPRSYEQYFGPGTRLTVT.

This chain uses TRBV7-8 with TRBJ2-7; weak D call: TRBD2 (5 bases). V lost 5 bases to trimming and J lost 7 bases, with 15 bases between them. The CDR3 totals 13 residues. Germline V lookup: CDR1 SGHVS, CDR2 FQNEAQ. The CDR3 region has the DNA TGTGCCAGCAGCCCCACAAATTCGGGGGAGCAGTACTTC. Its translation: CASSPTNSGEQYF.

The V gene is TRBV19, the J gene TRBJ2-1; 9 bases are shared with TRBD1. Looked up from germline, CDR1 is LNHDA and CDR2 is SQIVND (reference sequence). After removal of 4 bases from V and 2 bases from J, the junction contained 9 bases not matched to a gene. The CDR3 has 17 residues. The CDR3 reads CASSSPPGTGTYNEQFF. In DNA, the CDR3 is TGTGCCAGTAGTAGCCCCCCCGGGACAGGGACCTACAATGAGCAGTTCTTC. The complete variable domain, with remaining parts taken from reference TRBV19 and TRBJ2-1, reads DGGITQSPKYLFRKEGQNVTLSCEQNLNHDAMYWYRQDPGQGLRLIYYSQIVNDFQKGDIAEGYSVSREKKESFPLTVTSAQKNPTAFYLCASSSPPGTGTYNEQFFGPGTRLTVL.

This sequence joins TRBV18 and TRBJ2-3; unclear D gene. V was shortened by 0 bases and J by 4 bases, with 8 bases between the two germline ends. The V gene's germline CDR1 is KGHSH and CDR2 LQKENI. The CDR3 is made up of 14 amino acids. The CDR3 coding sequence is TGTGCCAGCTCACCACCGGTTCTTGCAGATACGCAGTATTTT. The encoded protein is CASSPPVLADTQYF.

The chain links TRBV18 to TRBJ1-1, with TRBD1 matching over 10 bases. The CDR3 extends over 14 amino acids. V was clipped by 8 bases and J by 5 bases; unmatched bases: 8. Looked up from germline, CDR1 is KGHSH and CDR2 is LQKENI. The CDR3 spells CASLPRTGGTEAFF. DNA of the CDR3: TGTGCCAGCCTCCCTAGGACAGGGGGAACTGAAGCTTTCTTT.

V is TRBV7-2 and J is TRBJ2-6, with D possibly matching TRBD2 (7 bases). Germline CDR1 and CDR2: SGHTA and FQGNSA. The CDR3 length is 15 residues. The germline V and J ends were trimmed by 5 bases and 4 bases, with 12 bases remaining between them. The CDR3 protein is CASSPGGGGANVLTF. The CDR3 region has the DNA TGTGCCAGCAGCCCGGGGGGCGGCGGGGCCAACGTCCTGACTTTC.

This sequence joins TRBV28 and TRBJ2-5, with D perhaps being TRBD1 or TRBD2 (5 bases each). Trimming removed 5 bases from V and 8 bases from J, with 24 bases in between. In germline, CDR1 is MDHEN, CDR2 SYDVKM. The CDR3 length is 16 residues. The CDR3 loop is CASSPYRDVQKNTQYF. Here the CDR3 DNA reads TGTGCCAGCAGTCCGTACCGGGACGTTCAAAAGAATACCCAGTACTTC.

This clone was seen more than once but under ten times. The CDR3 loop reads CASSLGLLETQYF. CDR3 nucleotides: TGTGCCAGCAGCTTAGGACTCTTGGAGACCCAGTACTTC. This rearrangement joins TRBV7-2 to TRBJ2-5; unclear D gene. Germline CDR1 and CDR2: SGHTA and FQGNSA. The CDR3 runs to 13 residues. The V end was cut by 1 base, the J end by 5 bases, with 8 bases between.

The chain is built from TRBV28 and TRBJ2-7; D is possibly TRBD1 or TRBD2 (6 bases each). Per the germline V gene, CDR1 is MDHEN and CDR2 is SYDVKM. This CDR3 has 14 residues. The V and J ends lost 7 bases and 2 bases respectively, with 15 bases between them. In nucleotides, the CDR3 is TGTGCCAGCAACCGAGGGGGGTCCCCCTACGAGCAGTACTTC. This translates into CASNRGGSPYEQYF.

The chain carries TRBV18 and TRBJ1-3; no definite D call. The V end lost 4 bases, the J end lost 3 bases, and 16 bases lay between the germline ends. Germline lookup yields CDR1 KGHSH and CDR2 LQKENI. CDR3 length: 16 amino acids. The CDR3 DNA reads as TGTGCCAGCTCACTCGGCTCATCCTGGGGTGGAAACACCATATATTTT. Translating it yields CASSLGSSWGGNTIYF.

The chain joins TRBV5-1 to TRBJ2-7; 8 bases line up with TRBD2. The ends lost 4 bases at V and 6 bases at J; junction bases unmatched: 9. Germline lookup yields CDR1 SGHRS and CDR2 YFSETQ. The CDR3 loop spans 14 amino acids. CDR3 loop: CASSHYGTSPEQYF. In DNA form, the CDR3 reads TGCGCCAGCAGCCATTACGGGACTAGTCCCGAGCAGTACTTC.